This T cell receptor (delta chain) was retrieved from a study of gammadelta T cells in human blood (dated by TCRdb to about 2020). Library prep was done by RT-PCR. The sample was run on an Illumina MiSeq. With CATT, TCRdb called clones again from the public reads; duplicate DNA rows were later joined. The sample yields some 1,200 delta-chain clones; roughly 1.5% were counted once. Of the sample, around 14% is held by the ten largest clones. There are 20 amino acids in the CDR3, from cysteine to phenylalanine inclusive. The DNA shown is the 60-base CDR3, in frame from base 1. CDR1 and CDR2 (TSWWSYY, QGS) derive from the germline V gene. For this chain, trimming is 2 bases at the V end and 7 bases at the J end, and the number of junction bases without a gene match is 23. Judged by its sample share, this clone qualifies as large (0.1 to 1%). The antigen this receptor binds is unknown. Within one base of it there is no much larger clone, and no base qualities were kept.

Paper-wide results and their limitations: In the study, polyclonal expansion of innate gamma-delta T cells immediately after birth was reported to appear to be driven by microbial exposure.

This chain joins TRDV1 to TRDJ1; TRDD2 agrees with 9 junctional bases. The clonotype originates from a human donor. Sequencing was done on a sample of non-Vgamma9Vdelta2 gamma-delta T cells from adult blood. The DNA sequence reads TGTGCTCTTGGGGAAGAAAAAGGGCCTTCCTACGGCTGGGGGGGGTTTAAACTCATCTTT. Translation gives CALGEEKGPSYGWGGFKLIF.